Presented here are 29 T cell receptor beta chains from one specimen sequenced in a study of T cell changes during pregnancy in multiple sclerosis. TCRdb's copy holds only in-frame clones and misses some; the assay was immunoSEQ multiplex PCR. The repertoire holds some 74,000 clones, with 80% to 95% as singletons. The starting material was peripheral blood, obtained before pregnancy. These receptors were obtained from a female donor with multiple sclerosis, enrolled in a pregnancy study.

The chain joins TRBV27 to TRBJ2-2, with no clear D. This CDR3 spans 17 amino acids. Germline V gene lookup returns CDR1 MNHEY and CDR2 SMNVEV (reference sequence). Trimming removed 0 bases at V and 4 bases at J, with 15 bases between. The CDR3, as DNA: TGTGCCAGCAGTTTATCCACAGTGTTTGGCGCCACCGGGGAGCTGTTTTTT. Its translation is CASSLSTVFGATGELFF.

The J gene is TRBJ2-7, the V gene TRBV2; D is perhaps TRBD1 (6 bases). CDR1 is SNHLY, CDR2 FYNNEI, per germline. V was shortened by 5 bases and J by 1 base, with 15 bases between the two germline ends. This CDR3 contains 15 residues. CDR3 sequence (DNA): TGTGCCAGCAGTCCGGAACAGGGCAATTCCTACGAGCAGTACTTC. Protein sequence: CASSPEQGNSYEQYF.

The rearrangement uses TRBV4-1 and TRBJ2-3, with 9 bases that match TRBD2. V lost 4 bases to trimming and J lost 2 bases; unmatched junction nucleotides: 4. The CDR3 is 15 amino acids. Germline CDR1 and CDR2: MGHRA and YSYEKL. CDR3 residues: CASSLLAGTTDTQYF. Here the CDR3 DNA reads TGCGCCAGCAGCCTGCTAGCGGGAACCACAGATACGCAGTATTTT.

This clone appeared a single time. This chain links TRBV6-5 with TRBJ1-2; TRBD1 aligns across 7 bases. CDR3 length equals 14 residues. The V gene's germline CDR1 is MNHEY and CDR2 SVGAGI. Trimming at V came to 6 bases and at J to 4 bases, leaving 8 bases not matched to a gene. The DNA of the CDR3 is TGTGCCAGCAGCGAGAACAGGGGCGGCTATGGCTACACCTTC. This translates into CASSENRGGYGYTF.

This CDR3 reads CASSLYSRTSGRAGYNEQFF. The CDR3 DNA reads TGTGCCAGCAGCTTATATAGCCGAACTAGCGGGAGGGCGGGGTACAATGAGCAGTTCTTC. The chain is built from TRBV13 and TRBJ2-1; 13 bases are a match to TRBD2. CDR3 length: 20 amino acids. Per germline, CDR1 PRHDT and CDR2 FYEKMQ (reference sequence). Trimming removed 2 bases from V and 4 bases from J; junction bases left unmatched: 14.

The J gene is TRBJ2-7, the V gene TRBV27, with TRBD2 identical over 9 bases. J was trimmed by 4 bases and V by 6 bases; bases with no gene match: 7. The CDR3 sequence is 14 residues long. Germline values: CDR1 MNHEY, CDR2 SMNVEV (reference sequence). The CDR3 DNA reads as TGTGCCAGCAGCGCGAGCGGGAGGACATACGAGCAGTACTTC. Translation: CASSASGRTYEQYF.

CDR3 bases: TGTGCCAGTAGTATCGGGACAGCAGGGGAGACCCAGTACTTC. It translates to CASSIGTAGETQYF. The chain is built from TRBV19 and TRBJ2-5, with 7 bases aligning to TRBD1. This CDR3 region has 14 residues. Trimming removed 3 bases from V and 5 bases from J; junction bases left unmatched: 6. CDR1 LNHDA and CDR2 SQIVND come from the germline V gene (reference sequence).

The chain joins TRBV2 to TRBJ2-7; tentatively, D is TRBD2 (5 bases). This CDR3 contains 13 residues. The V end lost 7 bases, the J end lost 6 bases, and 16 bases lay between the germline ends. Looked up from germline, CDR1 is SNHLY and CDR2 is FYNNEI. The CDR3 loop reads CASKAAPLPEQYF. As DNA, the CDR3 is TGTGCCAGCAAAGCGGCACCCCTACCCGAGCAGTACTTC.

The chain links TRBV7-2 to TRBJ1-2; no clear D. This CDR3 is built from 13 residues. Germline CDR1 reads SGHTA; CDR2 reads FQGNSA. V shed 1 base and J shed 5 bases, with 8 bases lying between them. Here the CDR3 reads CASSLGWPYGYTF. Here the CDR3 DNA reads TGTGCCAGCAGCTTAGGGTGGCCTTATGGCTACACCTTC.

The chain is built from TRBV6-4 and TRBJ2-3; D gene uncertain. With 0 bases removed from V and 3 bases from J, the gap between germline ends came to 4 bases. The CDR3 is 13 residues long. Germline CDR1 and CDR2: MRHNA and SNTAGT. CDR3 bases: TGTGCCAGCAGTGACTCAACTACAGATACGCAGTATTTT. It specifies CASSDSTTDTQYF.

CDR3 in DNA: TGTGCCAGCAGCACAAATCTGGCAGGTCGAGGCTACACCTTC. It encodes CASSTNLAGRGYTF. The rearrangement uses TRBV7-2 and TRBJ1-2; D not certain. V gave up 5 bases and J gave up 8 bases, with 18 bases separating them. This CDR3 contains 14 residues. Germline CDR1 reads SGHTA; CDR2 reads FQGNSA.

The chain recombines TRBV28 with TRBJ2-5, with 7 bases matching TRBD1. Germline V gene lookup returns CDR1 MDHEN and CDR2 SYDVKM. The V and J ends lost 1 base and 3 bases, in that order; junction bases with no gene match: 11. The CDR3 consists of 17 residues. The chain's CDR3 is CASSLSTGTALKETQYF. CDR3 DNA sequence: TGTGCCAGCAGTTTATCTACGGGGACAGCACTCAAAGAGACCCAGTACTTC.

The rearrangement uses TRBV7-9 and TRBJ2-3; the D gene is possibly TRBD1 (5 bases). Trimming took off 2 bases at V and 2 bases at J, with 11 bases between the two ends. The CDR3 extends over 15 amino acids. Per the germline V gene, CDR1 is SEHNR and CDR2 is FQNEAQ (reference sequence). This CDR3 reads CASSLPGLATDTQYF. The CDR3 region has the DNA TGTGCCAGCAGCTTACCAGGGTTAGCCACAGATACGCAGTATTTT.

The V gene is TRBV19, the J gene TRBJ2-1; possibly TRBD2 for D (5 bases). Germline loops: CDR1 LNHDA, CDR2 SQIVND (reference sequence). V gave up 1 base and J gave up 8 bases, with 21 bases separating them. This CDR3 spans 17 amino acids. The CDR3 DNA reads TGTGCCAGTAGTATAGGACGACGGGATACGGGCACGGATGAGCAGTTCTTC. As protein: CASSIGRRDTGTDEQFF.

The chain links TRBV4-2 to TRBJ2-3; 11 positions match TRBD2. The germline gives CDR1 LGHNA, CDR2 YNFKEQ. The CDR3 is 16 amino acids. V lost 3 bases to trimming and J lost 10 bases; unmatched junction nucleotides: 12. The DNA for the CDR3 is TGTGCCAGCAGCCAGGCCATTGGGACTAGCGGCGGGGCGCAGTATTTT. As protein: CASSQAIGTSGGAQYF.

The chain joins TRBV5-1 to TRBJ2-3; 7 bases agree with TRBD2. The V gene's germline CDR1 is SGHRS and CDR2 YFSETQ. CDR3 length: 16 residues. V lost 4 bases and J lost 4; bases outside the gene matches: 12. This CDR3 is CASSVGMGGEPDTQYF. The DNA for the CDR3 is TGCGCCAGCAGCGTTGGGATGGGGGGGGAGCCAGATACGCAGTATTTT.

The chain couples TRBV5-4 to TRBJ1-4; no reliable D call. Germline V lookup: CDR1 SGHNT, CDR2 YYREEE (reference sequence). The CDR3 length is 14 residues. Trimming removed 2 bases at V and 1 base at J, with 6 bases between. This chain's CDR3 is CASSFRGTNEKLFF. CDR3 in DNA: TGTGCCAGCAGCTTTCGGGGAACTAATGAAAAACTGTTTTTT.

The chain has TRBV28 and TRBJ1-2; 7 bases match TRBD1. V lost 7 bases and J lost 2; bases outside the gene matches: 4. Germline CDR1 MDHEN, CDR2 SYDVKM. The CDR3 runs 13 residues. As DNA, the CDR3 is TGTGCCAGCAAAGAGGGGGCCAACTATGGCTACACCTTC. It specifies CASKEGANYGYTF.

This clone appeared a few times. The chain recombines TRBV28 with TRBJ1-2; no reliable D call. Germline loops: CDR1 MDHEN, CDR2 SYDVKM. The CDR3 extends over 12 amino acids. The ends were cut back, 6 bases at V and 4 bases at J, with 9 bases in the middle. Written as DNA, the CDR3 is TGTGCCAGCAGGGAAGCGCCCTATGGCTACACCTTC. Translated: CASREAPYGYTF.

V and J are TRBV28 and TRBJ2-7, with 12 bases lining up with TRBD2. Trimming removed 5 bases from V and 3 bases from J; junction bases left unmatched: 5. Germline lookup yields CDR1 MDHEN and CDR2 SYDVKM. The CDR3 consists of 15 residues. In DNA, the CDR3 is TGTGCCAGCAGTCCCACTAGCGGGGGGTTCTACGAGCAGTACTTC. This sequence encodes CASSPTSGGFYEQYF.

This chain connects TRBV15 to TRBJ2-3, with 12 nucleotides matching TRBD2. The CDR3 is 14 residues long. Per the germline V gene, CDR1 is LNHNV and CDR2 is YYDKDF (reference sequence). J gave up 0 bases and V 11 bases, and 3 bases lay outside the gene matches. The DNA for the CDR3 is TGTGCCTCAGGGACTAGCGGGAGCACAGATACGCAGTATTTT. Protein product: CASGTSGSTDTQYF.

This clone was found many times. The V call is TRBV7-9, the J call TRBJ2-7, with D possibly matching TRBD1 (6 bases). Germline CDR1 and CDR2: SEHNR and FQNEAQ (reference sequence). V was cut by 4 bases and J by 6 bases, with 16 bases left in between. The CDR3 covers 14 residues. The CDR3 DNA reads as TGTGCCAGCAGCTCGGACAGTAGGGTAATCGAGCAGTACTTC. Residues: CASSSDSRVIEQYF.

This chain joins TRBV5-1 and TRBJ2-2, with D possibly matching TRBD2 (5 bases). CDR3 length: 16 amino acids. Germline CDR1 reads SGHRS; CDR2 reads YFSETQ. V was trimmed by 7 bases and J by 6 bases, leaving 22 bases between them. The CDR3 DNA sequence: TGCGCCAGCGCCCTTAGAAACGGAGGAGCGGCCGGGGAGCTGTTTTTT. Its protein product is CASALRNGGAAGELFF. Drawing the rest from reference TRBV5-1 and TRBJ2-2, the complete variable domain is KAGVTQTPRYLIKTRGQQVTLSCSPISGHRSVSWYQQTPGQGLQFLFEYFSETQRNKGNFPGRFSGRQFSNSRSEMNVSTLELGDSALYLCASALRNGGAAGELFFGEGSRLTVL.

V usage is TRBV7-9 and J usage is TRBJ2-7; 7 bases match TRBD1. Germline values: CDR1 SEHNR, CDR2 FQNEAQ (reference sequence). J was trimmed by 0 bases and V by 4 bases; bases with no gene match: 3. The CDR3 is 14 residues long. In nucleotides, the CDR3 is TGTGCCAGCAGCTCCCGGGACAGCTCCTACGAGCAGTACTTC. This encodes CASSSRDSSYEQYF.

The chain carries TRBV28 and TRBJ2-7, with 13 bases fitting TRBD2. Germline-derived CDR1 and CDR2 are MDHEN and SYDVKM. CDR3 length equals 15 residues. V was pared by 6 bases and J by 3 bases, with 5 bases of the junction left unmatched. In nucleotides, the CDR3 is TGTGCCAGCAGAAAAGGACTAGCGGGAGACTACGAGCAGTACTTC. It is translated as CASRKGLAGDYEQYF.

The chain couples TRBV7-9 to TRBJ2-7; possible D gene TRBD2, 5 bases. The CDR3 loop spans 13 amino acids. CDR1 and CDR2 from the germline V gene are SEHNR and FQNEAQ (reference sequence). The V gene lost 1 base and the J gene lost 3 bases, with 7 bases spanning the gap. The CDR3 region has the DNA TGTGCCAGCAGCTTAGGAGGGAACTACGAGCAGTACTTC. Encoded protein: CASSLGGNYEQYF.

The CDR3 bases are TGTGCCAGCAGCTTAATGGGAGCGGGGAGCACAGATACGCAGTATTTT. Translation gives CASSLMGAGSTDTQYF. The V gene is TRBV7-2, the J gene TRBJ2-3; TRBD2 matches at 7 bases. CDR1 is SGHTA, CDR2 FQGNSA, per germline. The length of the CDR3 is 16 residues. V lost 2 bases to trimming and J lost 0 bases; unmatched junction nucleotides: 5.

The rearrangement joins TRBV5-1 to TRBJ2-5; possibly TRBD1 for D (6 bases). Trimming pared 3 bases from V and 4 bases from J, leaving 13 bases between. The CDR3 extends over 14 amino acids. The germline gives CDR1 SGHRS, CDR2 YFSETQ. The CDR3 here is CASSSRDTAETQYF. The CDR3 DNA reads TGCGCCAGCAGCTCCCGGGACACTGCAGAGACCCAGTACTTC.

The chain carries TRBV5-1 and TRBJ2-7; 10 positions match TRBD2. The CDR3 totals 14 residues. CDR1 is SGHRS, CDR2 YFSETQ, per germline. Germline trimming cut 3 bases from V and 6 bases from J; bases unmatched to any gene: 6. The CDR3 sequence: CASSSGRLAGEQYF. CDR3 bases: TGCGCCAGCAGCTCGGGCCGACTAGCGGGCGAGCAGTACTTC. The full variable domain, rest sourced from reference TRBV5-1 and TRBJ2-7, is KAGVTQTPRYLIKTRGQQVTLSCSPISGHRSVSWYQQTPGQGLQFLFEYFSETQRNKGNFPGRFSGRQFSNSRSEMNVSTLELGDSALYLCASSSGRLAGEQYFGPGTRLTVT.